The clone carrying this T cell receptor (beta chain) was observed once. Antigen unknown. Clones were sequenced by immunoSEQ multiplex PCR, and TCRdb holds only the in-frame ones, with some missing. Of about 97,000 clones listed, roughly 87% are singletons. The data are from a study of T cell responses to AZD1222 COVID-19 vaccine. Study-wide background: Pooled samples include second doses given at about 4 or 12 weeks. General observations from the study: Mapped onto spike, vaccine-associated CD4 TCRs spanned it and were dominant at 160-218 and 743-854. Most donors were white British and more were female, and clonal diversity was possibly underestimated.

CDR3 length: 12 residues. Germline CDR1 is SEHNR and CDR2 is FQNEAQ (reference sequence). Sample: peripheral blood, taken on day 0 of AZD1222 vaccination. This chain links TRBV7-9 with TRBJ1-5, with D tentatively TRBD1 (5 bases). This clonotype originated in an adult in good health. This chain's CDR3 is CRDGNSNQPQHF. The CDR3 DNA reads TGTAGGGACGGCAACTCCAATCAGCCCCAGCATTTT.